This TCR beta chain stems from a study of immune heterogeneity within non-small cell lung tumors. Many counts were recorded for this clonotype. The V segment lost 1 base and the J segment 10 bases; nucleotides outside the gene matches: 3. Germline assignment: CDR1 LGHDT and CDR2 YNNKEL (reference sequence). This CDR3 spans 14 amino acids. Bulk tumor genomic DNA (around 600 ng per sample) served as template. Every primary tumor yielded several biopsies, spaced far apart, that were taken during surgery. It was patients with untreated, newly diagnosed non-small cell lung cancer who underwent curative surgery. TCR beta CDR3 was amplified by multiplex PCR using 32 V and 13 J primers. TCRdb re-derived calls from the multiplex PCR reads in MiXCR, one entry per CDR3 protein. The sample holds 9,000 to 13,000 distinct CDR3 sequences; 15% to 25% are singletons and the top ten take roughly 3.8%.

The genes are TRBV3-1 and TRBJ1-6; 8 positions agree with TRBD1. The sequence derives from a man aged 55 to 70 with non-small cell lung cancer. The sequencing input was lung tumor tissue. CDR3 sequence reads: CASSQGTGNSPLHF. The CDR3 DNA is TGTGCCAGCAGCCAAGGGACAGGGAACTCACCCCTCCACTTT.